The 14 T cell receptor beta chains given below trace back to one sample, sequenced in a study of T cell responses to AZD1222 COVID-19 vaccine. The assay was immunoSEQ multiplex PCR, and TCRdb's table has in-frame clones only and misses some. The table shows around 70,000 clones, with less than 85% occurring only once. The starting material was peripheral blood, obtained on day 0 of AZD1222 vaccination. These receptor sequences come from an adult in good health.

The J gene is TRBJ2-1, the V gene TRBV10-1; TRBD1 might be the D (5 bases). Trimming left V 4 bases short and J 4 bases short, with 8 bases between. The CDR3 has 13 residues. In germline, CDR1 is WNHNN, CDR2 SYGVQD (reference sequence). Here the CDR3 DNA reads TGCGCCAGCAGTGGTGGGGCGTACAATGAGCAGTTCTTC. It codes for CASSGGAYNEQFF.

The chain uses TRBV19 and TRBJ2-7; D might be TRBD2 (6 bases). This CDR3 is 15 amino acids long. With 2 bases removed from V and 6 bases from J, the gap between germline ends came to 17 bases. CDR1 LNHDA and CDR2 SQIVND come from the germline V gene (reference sequence). The CDR3 nucleotides are TGTGCCAGTAGTATAAGGCTCTTGGGGGGAAGCGAGCAGTACTTC. This encodes CASSIRLLGGSEQYF.

V is TRBV5-1 and J is TRBJ1-1; D gene uncertain. There are 13 residues in the CDR3. Germline CDR1 SGHRS, CDR2 YFSETQ. The ends were cut back, 4 bases at V and 7 bases at J, with 14 bases in the middle. CDR3 in amino acids: CASSRPPRGEAFF. The CDR3 nucleotides read TGCGCCAGCAGCCGGCCCCCGCGAGGTGAAGCTTTCTTT.

This clone has more than one count but fewer than ten. CDR3 loop: CASSPRSGGNTIYF. CDR3 in DNA: TGTGCCAGCAGCCCTAGATCAGGGGGAAACACCATATATTTT. The chain is built from TRBV5-8 and TRBJ1-3; D possibly corresponds to TRBD1 (5 bases). CDR1 is SGHTS, CDR2 YDEGEE, per germline. The CDR3 spans 14 residues. V was pared by 4 bases and J by 4 bases, with 12 bases between.

This chain connects TRBV5-5 to TRBJ1-6; D is ambiguous. V lost 0 bases, J lost 9 bases, and 13 bases lay in between. Germline-derived CDR1 and CDR2 are SGHKS and YYEKEE (reference sequence). This CDR3 has 15 amino acids. The CDR3 DNA reads as TGTGCCAGCAGCTTGGATGGGTTTGGCGCTTCACCCCTCCACTTT. It is translated as CASSLDGFGASPLHF.

V gene TRBV7-9 combines with J gene TRBJ1-1; 7 bases map to TRBD1. The V gene's germline CDR1 is SEHNR and CDR2 FQNEAQ (reference sequence). J was trimmed by 6 bases and V by 5 bases; bases with no gene match: 3. The CDR3 sequence is 12 residues long. The CDR3 loop reads CASSLTGAEAFF. The CDR3 nucleotides read TGTGCCAGCAGCCTCACAGGGGCTGAAGCTTTCTTT.

The chain carries TRBV7-8 and TRBJ2-7; 8 nucleotides line up with TRBD1. The trim removed 0 bases at V and 0 bases at J, leaving 4 bases unmatched. Germline loops: CDR1 SGHVS, CDR2 FQNEAQ. CDR3 length: 16 residues. This chain's CDR3 is CASSLAGDRSSYEQYF. DNA for the CDR3: TGTGCCAGCAGCTTAGCAGGGGACAGGAGCTCCTACGAGCAGTACTTC.

The chain joins TRBV6-5 to TRBJ2-7; weak D call: TRBD1 (5 bases). V lost 4 bases, J lost 6 bases, and 16 bases lay in between. This CDR3 has 14 amino acids. Germline assignment: CDR1 MNHEY and CDR2 SVGAGI. Written as DNA, the CDR3 is TGTGCCAGCAGTTCAGGGCCAACAAGTCTCGAGCAGTACTTC. Translated, it gives CASSSGPTSLEQYF.

The rearrangement uses TRBV30 and TRBJ1-2, with D perhaps matching TRBD1 (6 bases). Trimming pared 0 bases from V and 6 bases from J, leaving 20 bases between. There are 16 residues in the CDR3. The germline CDR1 and CDR2 sequences are GTSNPN and SVGIG (reference sequence). The CDR3 region is CAWSVLRGMLRDGYTF. CDR3 bases: TGTGCCTGGAGTGTTTTAAGGGGGATGTTAAGAGATGGCTACACCTTC.

The rearrangement joins TRBV6-5 to TRBJ2-1; 8 nucleotides align to TRBD2. The length of the CDR3 is 15 residues. Germline CDR1 and CDR2: MNHEY and SVGAGI. Trimming removed 7 bases from V and 1 base from J; junction bases left unmatched: 6. For the CDR3, the DNA is TGTGCCAGCACCCGCCAGCGGGGGTCCTACAATGAGCAGTTCTTC. It encodes CASTRQRGSYNEQFF.

The rearrangement uses TRBV6-1 and TRBJ2-7; 7 positions agree with TRBD2. There are 15 residues in the CDR3. With V trimmed by 0 bases and J by 6 bases, 8 bases remained unmatched. Germline V gene lookup returns CDR1 MNHNS and CDR2 SASEGT. The chain's CDR3 is CASSEAQRGLGEQYF. CDR3 DNA sequence: TGTGCCAGCAGTGAAGCCCAGCGGGGCCTTGGCGAGCAGTACTTC.

V and J are TRBV7-9 and TRBJ1-1; D unresolved. The CDR3 is made up of 12 amino acids. Trimming took off 6 bases at V and 0 bases at J, with 5 bases between the two ends. Germline assignment: CDR1 SEHNR and CDR2 FQNEAQ (reference sequence). DNA of the CDR3: TGTGCCAGCAGGGTGGTGAACACTGAAGCTTTCTTT. Its protein product is CASRVVNTEAFF.

V and J are TRBV19 and TRBJ2-7; TRBD2 might be the D (6 bases). Trimming removed 4 bases at V and 3 bases at J, with 16 bases between. The germline V gene has CDR1 LNHDA and CDR2 SQIVND (reference sequence). The CDR3 has 15 amino acids. CDR3 bases: TGTGCCAGTAGTACCGCTGGAGGGTCTCACTACGAGCAGTACTTC. Its protein product is CASSTAGGSHYEQYF.

About this clone: Germline and junction disagree at one end, which may indicate a read error. The DNA of the CDR3 is TGTGCCAGCAGTTTAGGGGTAGGACAGCCCCAGCATTTT. Translating gives CASSLGVGQPQHF. The chain joins TRBV7-8 to TRBJ1-5; D possibly corresponds to TRBD1 (5 bases). The CDR3 is 13 amino acids. The germline CDR1 and CDR2 sequences are SGHVS and FQNEAQ. Drawing the rest from reference TRBV7-8 and TRBJ1-5, the complete variable domain is GAGVSQSPRYKVAKRGQDVALRCDPISGHVSLFWYQQALGQGPEFLTYFQNEAQLDKSGLPSDRFFAERPEGSVSTLKIQRTQQEDSAVYLCASSLGVGQPQHFGDGTRLSIL.